This T cell receptor beta chain was obtained from a study of T cell changes during pregnancy in multiple sclerosis. Clones were sequenced by immunoSEQ multiplex PCR, and TCRdb holds only the in-frame ones, with some missing. The repertoire holds fewer than 50,000 clones, with 94% as singletons. Germline-derived CDR1 and CDR2 are MNHEY and SVGAGI. CDR3 length: 15 residues. After removal of 4 bases from V and 2 bases from J, the junction contained 1 base not matched to a gene. The clonotype originates from a female donor with multiple sclerosis, enrolled in a pregnancy study. The specimen was CD8+ T cells from peripheral blood mononuclear cells, collected before pregnancy. This chain connects TRBV6-5 to TRBJ2-1; 11 bases agree with TRBD2. The CDR3 coding sequence is TGTGCCAGCAGTTGGGGACTAGCGGCCTACAATGAGCAGTTCTTC. This sequence encodes CASSWGLAAYNEQFF.